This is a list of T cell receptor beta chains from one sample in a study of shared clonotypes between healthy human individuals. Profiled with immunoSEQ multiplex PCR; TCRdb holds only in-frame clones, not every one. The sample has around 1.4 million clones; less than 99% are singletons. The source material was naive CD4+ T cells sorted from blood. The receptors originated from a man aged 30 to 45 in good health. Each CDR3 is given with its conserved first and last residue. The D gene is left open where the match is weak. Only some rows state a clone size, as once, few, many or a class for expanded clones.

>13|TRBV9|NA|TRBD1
CASSTTGAGELFF
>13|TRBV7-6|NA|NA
CASRTTADETQYF
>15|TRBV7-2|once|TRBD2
CASSPTSGTYNEQFF
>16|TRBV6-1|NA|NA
CASSDAGFITNEKLFF
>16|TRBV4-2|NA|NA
CASSQDDGGNSYEQYF
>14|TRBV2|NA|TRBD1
CASRADRGKETQYF
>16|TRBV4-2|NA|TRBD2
CASSQGLASNTDTQYF
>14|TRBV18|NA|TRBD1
CASSPDRANQPQHF
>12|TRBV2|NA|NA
CASSQRLAVQYF
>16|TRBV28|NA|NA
CASSVAPGRMPNEQFF
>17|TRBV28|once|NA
CASSLGAAYASNQPQHF
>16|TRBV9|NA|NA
CASSLQGPGRSGELFF
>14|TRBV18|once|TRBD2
CASSPGLAGNEQYF
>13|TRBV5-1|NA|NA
CASSLGASYEQYF
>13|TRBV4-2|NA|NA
CASSRDSNQPQHF
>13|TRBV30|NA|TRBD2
CAWRLAGGHEQFF
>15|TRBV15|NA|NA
CATSRERGNYNEQFF
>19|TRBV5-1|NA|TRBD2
CASSTLSGTSGSSSYEQYF
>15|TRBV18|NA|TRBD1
CASSPVAGGIETQYF
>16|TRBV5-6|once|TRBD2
CASFTLAGAFYNEQFF
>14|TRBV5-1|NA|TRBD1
CASSLGQGDGTQYF
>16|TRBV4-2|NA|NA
CASSQGYRYGTGELFF
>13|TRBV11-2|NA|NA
CASSLDRYSEAFF
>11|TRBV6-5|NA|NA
CASSVPGEAFF
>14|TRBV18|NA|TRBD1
CASSPTGQQETQYF
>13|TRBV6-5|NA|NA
CASSYSAGNGYTF
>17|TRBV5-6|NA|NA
CASSSSLRALDNYEQYF
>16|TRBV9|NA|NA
CASSVADIRGGGELFF
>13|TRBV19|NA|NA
CASSIWVADTQYF
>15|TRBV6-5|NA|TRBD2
CASSFASGLTYEQYF
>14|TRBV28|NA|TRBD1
CASLRGDRGYEQYF
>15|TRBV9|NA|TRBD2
CASSLAGGRSDTQYF
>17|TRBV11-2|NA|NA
CASSHAIRGAYSYEQYF
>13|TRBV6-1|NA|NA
CASSGTFSYEQYF
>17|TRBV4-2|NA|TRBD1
CASSQDPTGGESYEQYF
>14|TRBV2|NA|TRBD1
CASRATGGTGELFF
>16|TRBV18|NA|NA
CASSPPSTLAKNIQYF
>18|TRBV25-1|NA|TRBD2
CASSLATLLAGVPGELFF
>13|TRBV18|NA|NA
CATSPEGAGPQHF
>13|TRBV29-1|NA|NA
CSVEEQVRVGYTF